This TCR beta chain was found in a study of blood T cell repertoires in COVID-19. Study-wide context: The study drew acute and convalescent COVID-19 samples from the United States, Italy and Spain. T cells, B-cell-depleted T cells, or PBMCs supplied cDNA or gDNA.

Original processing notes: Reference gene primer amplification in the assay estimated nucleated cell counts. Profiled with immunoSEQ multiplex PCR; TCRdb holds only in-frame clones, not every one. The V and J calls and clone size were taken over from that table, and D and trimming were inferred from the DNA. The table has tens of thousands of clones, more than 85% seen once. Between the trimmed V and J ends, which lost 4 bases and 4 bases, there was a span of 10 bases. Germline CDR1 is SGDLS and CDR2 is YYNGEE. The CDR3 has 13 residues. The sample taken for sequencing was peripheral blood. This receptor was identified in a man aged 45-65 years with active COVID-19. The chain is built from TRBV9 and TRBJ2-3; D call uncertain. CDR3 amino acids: CASSFLDADTQYF. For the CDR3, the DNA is TGTGCCAGCAGCTTTTTAGATGCAGATACGCAGTATTTT.